Presented here are 16 T cell receptor beta chains from one specimen sequenced in a study of CD8+ T cells in alopecia areata. Sequencing relied on a cDNA template that was reverse transcribed from extracted RNA. Profiling relied on immunoSEQ multiplex PCR, and the TCRdb table lists in-frame clones only, not all of them. The table includes over 150,000 clones, 50% to 70% detected once. The specimen was CD4+ T cells sorted from blood, collected at week 0. The receptor source for this set is a human donor with alopecia areata.

The V and J genes are TRBV4-3 and TRBJ1-1; no clear D gene. The CDR3 length is 13 residues. The germline CDR1 and CDR2 sequences are LGHNA and YSLEER. Trimming took 1 base from V and 1 from J, leaving 4 bases between them. The CDR3 reads CASSQGPNTEAFF. The DNA of the CDR3 is TGCGCCAGCAGCCAAGGTCCGAACACTGAAGCTTTCTTT.

This clone was observed a handful of times. The chain carries TRBV4-3 and TRBJ2-5; 11 bases are a match to TRBD2. The V segment lost 3 bases and the J segment 3 bases; nucleotides outside the gene matches: 3. The germline V gene encodes CDR1 LGHNA and CDR2 YSLEER. CDR3 length equals 15 residues. The CDR3 loop reads CASSQGTSGKETQYF. The CDR3 DNA follows: TGCGCCAGCAGCCAGGGGACTAGCGGTAAAGAGACCCAGTACTTC.

V gene TRBV10-3 combines with J gene TRBJ2-1; unclear D gene. Germline V gene sequence: CDR1 ENHRY, CDR2 SYGVKD. The V and J ends lost 4 bases and 5 bases respectively, with 6 bases between them. The CDR3 is 12 amino acids. Here the CDR3 reads CAISAKHNEQFF. CDR3 DNA sequence: TGTGCCATCAGTGCGAAGCACAATGAGCAGTTCTTC.

The chain has TRBV6-5 and TRBJ1-5; 9 bases map to TRBD1. CDR3 length equals 15 residues. V shed 6 bases and J 1 base; nucleotides not matched to a gene: 4. Germline lookup yields CDR1 MNHEY and CDR2 SVGAGI. CDR3 protein: CASRRTGESNQPQHF. The DNA for the CDR3 is TGTGCCAGCAGGAGGACAGGGGAAAGCAATCAGCCCCAGCATTTT.

The DNA for the CDR3 is TGCGCCAGCAGTCCCGCAACCCCGCGTACGAACACCGGGGAGCTGTTTTTT. It specifies CASSPATPRTNTGELFF. The rearrangement uses TRBV23-1 and TRBJ2-2, with no clear D. TRBV23-1 is an open reading frame whose function is uncertain. This CDR3 contains 17 residues. V was clipped by 4 bases and J by 0 bases, with 15 bases between them.

This clone was found a few times. The chain joins TRBV29-1 to TRBJ1-1, with D hard to call. With 7 bases removed from V and 0 bases from J, the gap between germline ends came to 15 bases. The CDR3 is made up of 14 amino acids. Germline V gene sequence: CDR1 SQVTM, CDR2 ANQGSEA. The CDR3 bases are TGCAGCGCCCTCGGTTGGGGAATGAACACTGAAGCTTTCTTT. Translation: CSALGWGMNTEAFF.

V is TRBV30 and J is TRBJ2-7; a possible D gene is TRBD1 (6 bases). Trimming shortened V by 4 bases and J by 2 bases, and 15 bases separated the two germline ends. Germline V gene sequence: CDR1 GTSNPN, CDR2 SVGIG (reference sequence). The CDR3 length is 14 residues. Here the CDR3 DNA reads TGTGCCTGGAACAAGGGGGTGTACCCCTACGAGCAGTACTTC. Protein product: CAWNKGVYPYEQYF.

With respect to this clone: A much larger clone differs by one base, so this may be a read error. The chain joins TRBV10-1 to TRBJ2-7; D is uncertain. Germline loops: CDR1 WNHNN, CDR2 SYGVQD (reference sequence). The ends were cut back, 6 bases at V and 5 bases at J, with 2 bases in the middle. The CDR3 runs to 9 residues. CDR3 sequence reads: CASSHEQYF. The CDR3 nucleotides read TGCGCCAGCAGCCACGAGCAGTACTTC.

The chain combines TRBV5-1 with TRBJ2-1; D may correspond to TRBD1 or TRBD2 (6 bases each). The CDR3 extends over 16 amino acids. V was clipped by 3 bases and J by 0 bases, with 13 bases between them. Germline V gene sequence: CDR1 SGHRS, CDR2 YFSETQ. For the CDR3, the DNA is TGCGCCAGCAGCTCCGGGGGCGGTAGCTCCTACAATGAGCAGTTCTTC. Its translation is CASSSGGGSSYNEQFF.

This clone was detected a few times. CDR3: CSASSSEQAFF. The CDR3 DNA follows: TGCAGTGCTAGTAGTTCAGAACAAGCTTTCTTT. This rearrangement joins TRBV20-1 to TRBJ1-1; D gene uncertain. The germline V gene has CDR1 DFQATT and CDR2 SNEGSKA (reference sequence). V shed 3 bases and J shed 9 bases, with 11 bases lying between them. The CDR3 extends over 11 amino acids.

As regards this clone: This sample includes further DNA sequences coding for the same CDR3. The chain couples TRBV9 to TRBJ1-2; D ambiguous. Trimming removed 0 bases at V and 4 bases at J, with 10 bases between. The CDR3 runs 14 residues. Germline CDR1 and CDR2: SGDLS and YYNGEE. CDR3 region: CASSVEGGSYGYTF. CDR3 coding DNA: TGTGCCAGCAGCGTAGAGGGAGGCAGCTATGGCTACACCTTC.

Here the CDR3 reads CASSLAGNRGYTF. DNA for the CDR3: TGTGCCAGCAGCTTAGCGGGTAATAGGGGCTACACCTTC. The chain recombines TRBV11-2 with TRBJ1-2; D gene ambiguous. Germline lookup yields CDR1 SGHAT and CDR2 FQNNGV. The length of the CDR3 is 13 residues. V lost 1 base and J lost 8, with 11 bases in between.

The V call is TRBV5-1, the J call TRBJ2-6; D uncertain. Germline loops: CDR1 SGHRS, CDR2 YFSETQ. This CDR3 region has 16 residues. V lost 2 bases and J lost 0, with 9 bases in between. CDR3 sequence reads: CASSFFRPSGANVLTF. The DNA for the CDR3 is TGCGCCAGCAGCTTCTTTCGTCCCTCTGGGGCCAACGTCCTGACTTTC.

The chain combines TRBV11-3 with TRBJ1-1; D not certain. The CDR3 contains 12 residues. Germline CDR1 and CDR2: SGHNT and YENEEA. The V and J ends lost 5 bases and 8 bases respectively, with 12 bases between them. CDR3 in DNA: TGTGCCAGCAGCCGTGTGTCCCCCGAAGCTTTCTTT. Its translation: CASSRVSPEAFF.

This clone was seen a handful of times. The chain combines TRBV30 with TRBJ1-5; a possible D gene is TRBD1 (5 bases). Germline loops: CDR1 GTSNPN, CDR2 SVGIG (reference sequence). The CDR3 is made up of 15 amino acids. With 6 bases removed from V and 2 bases from J, the gap between germline ends came to 17 bases. The CDR3 DNA follows: TGTGCCTGCACCAAAGGTGGGGGTGGCAATCAGCCCCAGCATTTT. This codes for CACTKGGGGNQPQHF.

This chain joins TRBV29-1 and TRBJ2-5, with TRBD2 matching 8 bases. Trimming at V came to 1 base and at J to 1 base, leaving 8 bases not matched to a gene. Germline loops: CDR1 SQVTM, CDR2 ANQGSEA. This CDR3 is built from 16 residues. CDR3 in DNA: TGCAGCGTTGAAGGTAGGAGCGGGGGCTCCCAAGAGACCCAGTACTTC. The encoded protein is CSVEGRSGGSQETQYF. The whole variable domain, remainder taken from reference TRBV29-1 and TRBJ2-5, is SAVISQKPSRDICQRGTSLTIQCQVDSQVTMMFWYRQQPGQSLTLIATANQGSEATYESGFVIDKFPISRPNLTFSTLTVSNMSPEDSSIYLCSVEGRSGGSQETQYFGPGTRLLVL.